This T cell receptor beta chain emerged from a study of blood T cell repertoires in COVID-19. The germline V and J ends were trimmed by 0 bases and 1 base, with 16 bases remaining between them. The CDR3 runs 18 residues. Germline V CDR1 and CDR2: MGHRA, YSYEKL. Method: immunoSEQ multiplex PCR; TCRdb's copy keeps in-frame clones and lacks some. The sample gives fewer than 250,000 clones, roughly 86% of which show up once; approximately 2.8% is in the top ten. J is TRBJ1-5 and V is TRBV4-1; possible D gene TRBD1, 5 bases. The TCR comes from a woman in her 30s with acute COVID-19. Material for sequencing was PBMCs or T cells enriched from blood (not recorded which). The CDR3 DNA reads TGCGCCAGCAGCCAAGATCTGACAGACTTAAGGAGCAATCAGCCCCAGCATTTT. Translation: CASSQDLTDLRSNQPQHF.